This T cell receptor (beta chain) originates from a study of T cells in Graves' hyperthyroidism and ophthalmopathy. This clonotype has ten or more counts. RNA transcripts yielded amplified TCR beta CDR3 regions. The primer set for the first-round RT-PCR of the TCR CDR3 was HTBI. MiXCR, applied by TCRdb to the multiplex PCR reads, yields one record per CDR3 protein. The sample comprises fewer than 350,000 distinct CDR3 sequences, roughly 18% of which are singletons, and roughly 16% rests with the top ten. Exclusion of a patient resulted from uncontrolled infection, other autoimmune disease, pregnancy or lactation. Trimming shortened V by 0 bases and J by 7 bases, and 15 bases separated the two germline ends. This CDR3 region has 15 residues.

The gene calls are TRBV12-3 or TRBV12-4 and TRBJ2-5, with D tentatively TRBD2 (5 bases). The sample taken for sequencing was blood. The clonotype comes from a woman aged 40 to 55 with Graves' ophthalmopathy. The CDR3 protein is CASSLARGSGATQYF. The CDR3 region has the DNA TGTGCCAGCAGTTTAGCGCGAGGGTCCGGAGCGACCCAGTACTTC.